These 9 T cell receptor beta chains share one sample of origin, sequenced in a study of cytomegalovirus exposure and HLA in healthy donors. The study ran its PCR with 60 Vbeta and 13 Jbeta primers. Clones were sequenced by immunoSEQ multiplex PCR, and TCRdb holds only the in-frame ones, with some missing. This table has 200,000 to 250,000 clones, roughly 79% appearing once. Sequencing was carried out using PBMCs. The receptors were sampled from a middle-aged woman in good health and CMV-seronegative.

This clone was found once. The identical CDR3 is also encoded by other nucleotide sequences in the sample. The chain combines TRBV7-2 with TRBJ2-3; 10 nucleotides align to TRBD1. Per germline, CDR1 SGHTA and CDR2 FQGNSA. Unmatched junction bases numbered 1, after V lost 3 bases and J lost 4 bases. CDR3 size: 14 residues. In DNA form, the CDR3 reads TGTGCCAGCAGCTTGGGGACAGGGGCAGATACGCAGTATTTT. It translates to CASSLGTGADTQYF.

The rearrangement uses TRBV6-6 and TRBJ2-5; D is possibly TRBD1 (5 bases). V was clipped by 4 bases and J by 0 bases, with 9 bases between them. The V gene's germline CDR1 is MNHNY and CDR2 SVGAGI (reference sequence). The CDR3 sequence is 14 residues long. CDR3 amino acids: CASSWSGYQETQYF. CDR3 sequence (DNA): TGTGCCAGCAGTTGGTCAGGGTACCAAGAGACCCAGTACTTC.

The chain is built from TRBV6-1 and TRBJ1-5; 7 nucleotides agree with TRBD1. Trimming removed 7 bases from V and 9 bases from J; junction bases left unmatched: 15. The CDR3 length is 15 residues. Germline V gene sequence: CDR1 MNHNS, CDR2 SASEGT. For the CDR3, the DNA is TGTGCCAGCATACCAACAGGGGAGGAAGGTAGGCCCCAGCATTTT. This codes for CASIPTGEEGRPQHF.

This chain links TRBV30 with TRBJ2-3; 10 nucleotides match TRBD2. The CDR3 extends over 14 amino acids. Germline assignment: CDR1 GTSNPN and CDR2 SVGIG (reference sequence). With 5 bases clipped from V and 4 bases from J, the junction kept 6 bases outside the gene matches. This CDR3 is CAWAGGLAPDTQYF. CDR3 nucleotides: TGTGCCTGGGCTGGGGGACTAGCGCCAGATACGCAGTATTTT.

CDR3 nucleotide sequence: TGTGCCAGCAGTTTTAGCGGACTCCTTAATGAGCAGTTCTTC. Translation: CASSFSGLLNEQFF. V usage is TRBV28 and J usage is TRBJ2-1, with a tentative D call TRBD2 (6 bases). V was shortened by 3 bases and J by 7 bases, with 13 bases between the two germline ends. The CDR3 length is 14 residues. Germline assignment: CDR1 MDHEN and CDR2 SYDVKM. Full variable domain (outside the CDR3, taken from reference TRBV28 and TRBJ2-1): DVKVTQSSRYLVKRTGEKVFLECVQDMDHENMFWYRQDPGLGLRLIYFSYDVKMKEKGDIPEGYSVSREKKERFSLILESASTNQTSMYLCASSFSGLLNEQFFGPGTRLTVL.

The J gene is TRBJ1-3, the V gene TRBV6-5; the D is unclear. CDR3 length: 14 amino acids. Germline loops: CDR1 MNHEY, CDR2 SVGAGI. V lost 0 bases and J lost 3, with 6 bases in between. CDR3 region: CASSYSPVGNTIYF. The CDR3 coding sequence is TGTGCCAGCAGTTACTCCCCGGTTGGAAACACCATATATTTT.

The rearrangement joins TRBV30 to TRBJ1-1; TRBD1 might be the D (5 bases). Germline CDR1 and CDR2: GTSNPN and SVGIG (reference sequence). The CDR3 loop spans 13 amino acids. V was clipped by 4 bases and J by 1 base, with 10 bases between them. CDR3 sequence (DNA): TGTGCCTGGATCGGACACCCGAACACTGAAGCTTTCTTT. Translating gives CAWIGHPNTEAFF.

This chain links TRBV7-9 with TRBJ1-1; perhaps TRBD1 as D (6 bases). The CDR3 length is 13 residues. In germline, CDR1 is SEHNR, CDR2 FQNEAQ (reference sequence). Trimming removed 5 bases from V and 1 base from J, with 8 bases in between. DNA of the CDR3: TGTGCCAGCAGCCAGGGACAGAACACTGAAGCTTTCTTT. It specifies CASSQGQNTEAFF.

J is TRBJ1-1 and V is TRBV7-9, with a weak D call TRBD1 (6 bases). Germline V gene sequence: CDR1 SEHNR, CDR2 FQNEAQ (reference sequence). V was trimmed by 6 bases and J by 7 bases, leaving 9 bases between them. The length of the CDR3 is 11 residues. The CDR3 DNA reads as TGTGCCAGCAGATCAGGGGTTGAAGCTTTCTTT. This codes for CASRSGVEAFF.